Sequencing of this T cell receptor (beta chain) was carried out in a study of tumor-infiltrating lymphocytes in glioblastoma multiforme. This clonotype was seen only once. The trim removed 3 bases at V and 5 bases at J, leaving 10 bases unmatched. Per germline, CDR1 DFQATT and CDR2 SNEGSKA (reference sequence). The CDR3 length is 14 residues. Three nested ARM-PCR rounds with V-beta and C-beta primers built TCRB libraries. TCRdb independently ran MiXCR on the multiplex PCR reads; one entry per CDR3 protein. The data show 15,000 to 25,000 distinct CDR3 sequences, around 72% seen once. The specimen sequenced was peripheral blood. V usage is TRBV20-1 and J usage is TRBJ2-7; the match to TRBD2 covers 7 bases. This clonotype originated in a male donor with glioblastoma. CDR3 residues: CSASEGPAGNEQYF. CDR3 nucleotides: TGCAGTGCTAGTGAAGGGCCAGCGGGAAACGAGCAGTACTTC.